This T cell receptor (beta chain) was documented in a study of OX40 agonist ivuxolimab in advanced cancers. TCRdb's copy holds only in-frame clones and misses some; the assay was immunoSEQ multiplex PCR. The data hold more than 30,000 clones, with roughly 90% observed a single time. This CDR3 is 11 amino acids long. Germline CDR1 and CDR2: GTSNPN and SVGIG (reference sequence). V was trimmed by 3 bases and J by 3 bases, leaving 4 bases between them. This TCR derives from an adult with an advanced solid tumor such as melanoma, head and neck, liver or kidney cancer. This chain links TRBV30 with TRBJ2-3; no reliable D call. This sample comprised CD4+ or CD8+ T cells sorted from blood, obtained in a trial of the OX40 agonist ivuxolimab. CDR3: CAWSRTDTQYF. CDR3 coding DNA: TGTGCCTGGAGCCGTACAGATACGCAGTATTTT.